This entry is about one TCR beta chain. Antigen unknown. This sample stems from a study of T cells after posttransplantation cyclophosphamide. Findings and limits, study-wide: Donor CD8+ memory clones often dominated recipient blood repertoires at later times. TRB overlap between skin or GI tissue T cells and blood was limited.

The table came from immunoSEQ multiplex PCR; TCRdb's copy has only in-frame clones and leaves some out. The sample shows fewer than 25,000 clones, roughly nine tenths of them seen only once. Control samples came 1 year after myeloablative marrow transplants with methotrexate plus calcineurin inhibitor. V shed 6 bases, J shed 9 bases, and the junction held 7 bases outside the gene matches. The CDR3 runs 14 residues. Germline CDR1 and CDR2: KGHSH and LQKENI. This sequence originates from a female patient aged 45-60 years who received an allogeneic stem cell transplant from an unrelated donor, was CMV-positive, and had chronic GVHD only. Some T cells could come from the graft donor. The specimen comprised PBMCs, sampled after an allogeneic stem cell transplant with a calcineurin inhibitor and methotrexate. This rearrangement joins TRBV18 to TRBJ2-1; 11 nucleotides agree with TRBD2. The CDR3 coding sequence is TGTGCCAGCTCCCTAGCGGGAGGAACGACTGAGCAGTTCTTC. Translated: CASSLAGGTTEQFF.